This is a list of T cell receptor beta chains from one sample in a study of beta chain features in type 1 diabetes. Repertoires were generated with immunoSEQ multiplex PCR, while TCRdb's copy carries only in-frame clones and drops some. This sample yields about 180,000 clones, of which roughly 8% are seen a single time; 0.5% belongs to the top ten. Sequencing used central memory CD4+ T cells from blood. The origin of the receptors is a man aged 18 to 30 with type 1 diabetes. The CDR3 runs from the conserved cysteine through the conserved F or W. A D gene is named only where the DNA matches it firmly. Part of the rows lack a size; the others show once, few, many or a class for expanded clones.

>TRBD2|few|TRBV6-5|TRBJ2-1
CASSRLAGAINEQFF
TGTGCCAGCAGTCGTCTAGCGGGGGCCATCAATGAGCAGTTCTTC
>.|few|TRBV20-1|TRBJ2-1
CSARNSYEQFF
TGCAGTGCTAGAAACAGTTATGAGCAGTTCTTC
>TRBD1|.|TRBV27|TRBJ1-6
CASRGQGSNSPLHF
TGTGCCAGCAGGGGACAGGGCTCTAATTCACCCCTCCACTTT
>.|few|TRBV7-6|TRBJ1-2
CASSSPQGHGYTF
TGTGCCAGCAGCTCACCTCAGGGCCATGGCTACACCTTC
>.|few|TRBV9|TRBJ1-3
CASSAISGNTIYF
TGTGCCAGCAGCGCTATATCTGGAAACACCATATATTTT
>TRBD1|few|TRBV7-8|TRBJ2-2
CASSPEGTANTGELFF
TGTGCCAGCAGCCCAGAAGGGACAGCGAACACCGGGGAGCTGTTTTTT
>.|.|TRBV6-5|TRBJ1-4
CASSYQYSATNEKLFF
TGTGCCAGCAGTTACCAGTACAGTGCAACTAATGAAAAACTGTTTTTT
>.|.|TRBV6-1|TRBJ1-1
CASSPGITEAFF
TGTGCCAGCAGTCCAGGGATAACTGAAGCTTTCTTT
>TRBD2|.|TRBV5-4|TRBJ2-1
CASSPGTSGWDEQFF
TGTGCCAGCAGCCCCGGGACTAGCGGATGGGATGAGCAGTTCTTC
>.|.|TRBV5-1|TRBJ2-1
CASSFGGMESWHEQFF
TGCGCCAGCAGCTTTGGGGGCATGGAGTCTTGGCATGAGCAGTTCTTC
>TRBD1|few|TRBV5-6|TRBJ1-2
CASSPGTGYGYTF
TGTGCCAGCAGCCCCGGGACAGGGTACGGCTACACCTTC
>.|.|TRBV30|TRBJ2-3
CAWSVESQGTQYF
TGTGCCTGGAGTGTAGAGTCTCAGGGAACGCAGTATTTT
>TRBD1|.|TRBV5-1|TRBJ1-2
CASSDSGGHYGYTF
TGCGCCAGCAGCGACTCAGGGGGCCACTATGGCTACACCTTC
>.|few|TRBV27|TRBJ1-2
CASSLSISSTGGDYGYTF
TGTGCCAGCAGTTTATCGATAAGTTCGACAGGTGGAGACTATGGCTACACCTTC
>.|few|TRBV28|TRBJ2-7
CASSPGGRGTYEQYF
TGTGCCAGTTCCCCCGGGGGGCGGGGGACCTACGAGCAGTACTTC
>.|.|TRBV5-1|TRBJ1-5
CANNRDTFRNQPQHF
TGCGCCAACAATCGGGACACCTTTCGCAATCAGCCCCAGCATTTT
>.|.|TRBV29-1|TRBJ1-1
CSVFLLGGRTEAFF
TGCAGCGTCTTCCTTCTCGGGGGTCGTACTGAAGCTTTCTTT
>TRBD1|.|TRBV18|TRBJ1-5
CASSQYSGTGVQPQHF
TGTGCCAGCTCACAGTATTCCGGGACAGGGGTTCAGCCCCAGCATTTT
>TRBD1|few|TRBV7-2|TRBJ1-5
CASSSDRDQPQHF
TGTGCCAGCAGCTCGGACAGGGACCAGCCCCAGCATTTT
>TRBD1|few|TRBV2|TRBJ2-3
CASSETQGLQYF
TGTGCCAGCAGTGAAACACAGGGGCTGCAGTATTTT
>TRBD2|.|TRBV6-5|TRBJ2-7
CASRKTLAGGYEQYF
TGTGCCAGCAGAAAAACGTTAGCGGGGGGTTACGAGCAGTACTTC
>TRBD2|few|TRBV5-8|TRBJ2-3
CASSLEAGVPDTQYF
TGTGCCAGCAGCTTGGAGGCGGGGGTACCAGATACGCAGTATTTT
>.|.|TRBV18|TRBJ2-2
CASSPTGRAGELFF
TGTGCCAGCTCACCAACAGGGCGGGCCGGGGAGCTGTTTTTT
>TRBD2|few|TRBV15|TRBJ2-1
CATSRDVAGGHFEQFF
TGTGCCACCAGCAGAGATGTGGCGGGAGGGCATTTTGAGCAGTTCTTC
>.|once|TRBV19|TRBJ2-2
CASIPGLSTGELFF
TGTGCCAGTATACCGGGACTGAGCACCGGGGAGCTGTTTTTT
>TRBD1|few|TRBV5-4|TRBJ2-1
CASSWGQKGLVDEQFF
TGTGCCAGCAGCTGGGGACAGAAAGGGCTAGTGGATGAGCAGTTCTTC
>.|few|TRBV6-6|TRBJ1-5
CASSPVPQPQHF
TGTGCCAGCAGCCCCGTTCCTCAGCCCCAGCATTTT
>TRBD1|.|TRBV28|TRBJ1-2
CASRQGSRSGYTF
TGTGCCAGTCGACAGGGGTCGAGGTCTGGCTACACCTTC
>TRBD1|many|TRBV4-1|TRBJ1-1
CASKLDRDTEAFF
TGCGCCAGCAAATTAGACAGGGACACTGAAGCTTTCTTT
>.|many|TRBV27|TRBJ2-7
CASSRGGLGTHEQYF
TGTGCCAGCAGTAGGGGAGGCTTGGGGACCCACGAGCAGTACTTC
>.|few|TRBV19|TRBJ1-5
CASSRQGNQPQHF
TGTGCCAGTAGCCGGCAGGGAAATCAGCCCCAGCATTTT
>.|.|TRBV21-1|TRBJ2-7
CASSQNRGTYEQYF
TGTGCCAGCAGCCAAAACAGGGGCACCTACGAGCAGTACTTC
>TRBD1|few|TRBV6-6|TRBJ1-2
CAISYPGQGRGYTF
TGTGCCATCTCTTATCCGGGACAGGGGAGAGGCTACACCTTC
>TRBD1|.|TRBV18|TRBJ1-5
CASSTETGGEQPQHF
TGTGCCAGCTCGACCGAAACAGGGGGCGAACAGCCCCAGCATTTT
>.|many|TRBV27|TRBJ2-7
CASSFRSGYEQYF
TGTGCCAGCAGTTTCAGGTCAGGGTACGAGCAGTACTTC
>TRBD2|few|TRBV5-4|TRBJ2-6
CASSLAGGSRVANVLTF
TGTGCCAGCAGCCTAGCGGGAGGATCCAGGGTGGCCAACGTCCTGACTTTC
>.|few|TRBV4-1|TRBJ2-1
CASSQETASDEQFF
TGCGCCAGCAGCCAAGAGACCGCTAGCGATGAGCAGTTCTTC